These 11 T cell receptor beta chains were sequenced from one sample in a study of OX40 agonist ivuxolimab in advanced cancers. Sequencing used immunoSEQ multiplex PCR; TCRdb keeps in-frame clones, though not all of them. The sample contains tens of thousands of clones, over 80% of which appear only once. The sample here was CD4+ or CD8+ T cells sorted from blood, taken in a trial of the OX40 agonist ivuxolimab. Receptors originate from an adult with an advanced solid tumor such as melanoma, head and neck, liver or kidney cancer.

The chain combines TRBV5-5 with TRBJ2-7; D remains ambiguous. Trimming took 4 bases from V and 2 from J, leaving 16 bases between them. The CDR3 runs to 15 residues. Germline CDR1 is SGHKS and CDR2 is YYEKEE (reference sequence). CDR3 nucleotide sequence: TGTGCCAGCAGCGCGTCACAACAGACAACCTACGAGCAGTACTTC. Its protein product is CASSASQQTTYEQYF.

The chain employs TRBV5-6 and TRBJ1-4, with D unresolved. The CDR3 runs to 16 residues. Germline values: CDR1 SGHDT, CDR2 YYEEEE. V gave up 3 bases and J gave up 4 bases, with 16 bases separating them. CDR3: CASSSTFQGLNEKLFF. In DNA form, the CDR3 reads TGTGCCAGCAGCTCAACCTTCCAAGGCCTTAATGAAAAACTGTTTTTT.

V and J are TRBV2 and TRBJ1-2; D is ambiguous. The CDR3 totals 15 residues. Looked up from germline, CDR1 is SNHLY and CDR2 is FYNNEI. V shed 3 bases and J shed 3 bases, with 14 bases lying between them. Written as DNA, the CDR3 is TGTGCCAGCAGTGAGAGCAGCTATCGACACTATGGCTACACCTTC. Translating it yields CASSESSYRHYGYTF.

This clone was counted a single time. This chain links TRBV4-1 with TRBJ2-3; no clear D. The V end was cut by 1 base, the J end by 4 bases, with 3 bases between. This CDR3 is 12 amino acids long. Germline values: CDR1 MGHRA, CDR2 YSYEKL. In nucleotides, the CDR3 is TGCGCCAGCAGCCAAGGTCCAGATACGCAGTATTTT. The encoded protein is CASSQGPDTQYF.

The rearrangement joins TRBV15 to TRBJ2-2, with 8 bases fitting TRBD2. The CDR3 consists of 17 residues. Germline-derived CDR1 and CDR2 are LNHNV and YYDKDF (reference sequence). After removal of 0 bases from V and 6 bases from J, the junction contained 9 bases not matched to a gene. CDR3: CATSRDRGSGEAGELFF. Written as DNA, the CDR3 is TGTGCCACCAGCAGAGATCGTGGTAGCGGGGAGGCCGGGGAGCTGTTTTTT.

The chain employs TRBV4-2 and TRBJ2-2; D is unresolved. V lost 3 bases, J lost 4 bases, and 12 bases lay in between. This CDR3 contains 15 residues. Germline assignment: CDR1 LGHNA and CDR2 YNFKEQ. Here the CDR3 DNA reads TGTGCCAGCAGCCATGACGTTACTGGCACCGGGGAGCTGTTTTTT. Protein: CASSHDVTGTGELFF.

This clone was seen just once. J is TRBJ1-5 and V is TRBV27; D possibly corresponds to TRBD1 (5 bases). This CDR3 region has 16 residues. The ends were cut back, 2 bases at V and 3 bases at J, with 14 bases in the middle. CDR1 and CDR2 (germline): MNHEY, SMNVEV (reference sequence). The CDR3 sequence: CASSLNGRVDNQPQHF. The CDR3 DNA sequence: TGTGCCAGCAGTTTAAATGGCAGGGTAGACAATCAGCCCCAGCATTTT.

The V and J genes are TRBV5-1 and TRBJ2-2; 8 bases match TRBD1. Trimming took 0 bases from V and 5 from J; bases not matched to a gene: 12. CDR1 is SGHRS, CDR2 YFSETQ, per germline. This CDR3 contains 18 residues. CDR3 sequence (DNA): TGCGCCAGCAGCTTGGTGCCGACAGGACAGGGAATTACCGGGGAGCTGTTTTTT. Protein sequence: CASSLVPTGQGITGELFF.

The chain links TRBV11-3 to TRBJ1-2, with D possibly matching TRBD1 (5 bases). V lost 5 bases and J 3 bases, leaving 19 bases between the germline ends. Germline values: CDR1 SGHNT, CDR2 YENEEA. This CDR3 contains 16 residues. CDR3 in DNA: TGTGCCAGCAGCCCTGAAGATTCAGGGCCTGACTATGGCTACACCTTC. Encoded protein: CASSPEDSGPDYGYTF.

The gene calls are TRBV7-9 and TRBJ1-1; TRBD1 is a possible D gene (5 bases). The germline CDR1 and CDR2 sequences are SEHNR and FQNEAQ (reference sequence). Trimming took 3 bases from V and 11 from J, leaving 22 bases between them. The CDR3 covers 15 residues. CDR3 residues: CASSFPSQGMEVAFF. CDR3 nucleotides: TGTGCCAGCAGCTTCCCCTCCCAGGGAATGGAGGTCGCTTTCTTT.

The chain combines TRBV6-6 with TRBJ1-2, with D tentatively TRBD1 (5 bases). This CDR3 is 14 amino acids long. V was clipped by 6 bases and J by 4 bases, with 15 bases between them. Germline CDR1 is MNHNY and CDR2 is SVGAGI (reference sequence). CDR3: CASRNPGHSYGYTF. The CDR3 DNA reads as TGTGCCAGCAGAAACCCAGGACACTCCTATGGCTACACCTTC.